One sample yielded the 25 T cell receptor beta chains listed below, sequenced in a study of T cells in Graves' hyperthyroidism and ophthalmopathy. Regions amplified from RNA transcripts were the TCR beta CDR3 regions. During a first-round RT-PCR of the TCR CDR3, the HTBI primer set was used. Each CDR3 protein gets one entry after TCRdb re-called the multiplex PCR reads with MiXCR. The sample has 130,000 to 150,000 distinct CDR3 sequences, over 20% seen once; the top ten hold around 69%. The sample consisted of blood. Receptors were obtained from a woman in her 50s with Graves' hyperthyroidism that later progressed to Graves' ophthalmopathy.

This clonotype was counted a few times. The rearrangement uses TRBV6-1 and TRBJ1-2; 7 nucleotides agree with TRBD1. This CDR3 spans 12 amino acids. V shed 7 bases and J 6 bases; nucleotides not matched to a gene: 5. The V gene's germline CDR1 is MNHNS and CDR2 SASEGT. CDR3 residues: CASKGGHDGYTF. The CDR3 coding sequence is TGTGCCAGCAAAGGGGGCCACGATGGCTACACCTTC.

This clonotype has ten or more counts. In DNA, the CDR3 is TGCGCCAGCAGCTTGGATGGACAGGGGATTGCAGATACGCAGTATTTT. It specifies CASSLDGQGIADTQYF. V is TRBV5-1 and J is TRBJ2-3, with 9 bases fitting TRBD1. J lost 4 bases, V lost 0 bases, and 6 bases had no gene match. The CDR3 is 16 residues long. Germline CDR1 is SGHRS and CDR2 is YFSETQ. Full variable domain (outside the CDR3, taken from reference TRBV5-1 and TRBJ2-3): KAGVTQTPRYLIKTRGQQVTLSCSPISGHRSVSWYQQTPGQGLQFLFEYFSETQRNKGNFPGRFSGRQFSNSRSEMNVSTLELGDSALYLCASSLDGQGIADTQYFGPGTRLTVL.

V and J are TRBV25-1 and TRBJ1-4; TRBD1 aligns across 7 bases. Germline values: CDR1 MGHDK, CDR2 SYGVNS. V trimming: 6 bases; J trimming: 12 bases; junction bases outside the gene matches: 4. The CDR3 extends over 11 amino acids. The CDR3: CASRQGLELFF. CDR3 DNA sequence: TGTGCCAGCAGACAGGGGTTGGAACTGTTTTTT.

This clonotype came up many times. DNA for the CDR3: TGTGCCAGCAGTTACCGTAAAGGTGGCGGGAGAATCTACGAGCAGTACTTC. This sequence encodes CASSYRKGGGRIYEQYF. The chain uses TRBV6-6 and TRBJ2-7; 7 nucleotides match TRBD2. Germline values: CDR1 MNHNY, CDR2 SVGAGI (reference sequence). The CDR3 loop spans 17 amino acids. V shed 2 bases, J shed 3 bases, and the junction held 13 bases outside the gene matches.

The chain recombines TRBV19 with TRBJ1-2; weak D call: TRBD1 (5 bases). CDR1 LNHDA and CDR2 SQIVND come from the germline V gene (reference sequence). The CDR3 runs to 13 residues. Between the trimmed V and J ends, which lost 5 bases and 2 bases, there was a span of 9 bases. The CDR3 coding sequence is TGTGCCAGTAGTGACACAGGAAACTATGGCTACACCTTC. As protein: CASSDTGNYGYTF.

The V and J genes are TRBV14 and TRBJ1-1; D uncertain. Trimming took 1 base from V and 5 from J, leaving 8 bases between them. Germline CDR1 SGHDN, CDR2 FVKESK. The CDR3 has 13 residues. CDR3 in DNA: TGTGCCAGCAGCCAAGGTCGAGCGACTGAAGCTTTCTTT. Translating it yields CASSQGRATEAFF.

Only one count was recorded for this clonotype. CDR3 sequence (DNA): TGCAGTGCTACAACCAGGAACACTGAAGCTTTCTTT. Translation gives CSATTRNTEAFF. The chain is built from TRBV20-1 and TRBJ1-1; D uncertain. Deletions cut 4 bases from V and 1 base from J, with 7 bases between. CDR1 is DFQATT, CDR2 SNEGSKA, per germline (reference sequence). The CDR3 consists of 12 residues.

V gene TRBV5-1 combines with J gene TRBJ1-2; D unresolved. CDR3 length: 14 residues. The ends were cut back, 7 bases at V and 3 bases at J, with 16 bases in the middle. Germline V gene sequence: CDR1 SGHRS, CDR2 YFSETQ. The CDR3 DNA reads as TGCGCCAGCGGGGAGGACGGGCGGTACTATGGCTACACCTTC. Its translation is CASGEDGRYYGYTF.

The chain is built from TRBV19 and TRBJ2-7; D gene ambiguous. Germline V gene sequence: CDR1 LNHDA, CDR2 SQIVND (reference sequence). Trimming left V 5 bases short and J 6 bases short, with 17 bases between. The CDR3 length is 14 residues. CDR3 in amino acids: CASSPGPGWIEQYF. The CDR3 nucleotides are TGTGCCAGTAGTCCGGGCCCTGGCTGGATCGAGCAGTACTTC.

This clonotype showed up many times. The rearrangement joins TRBV28 to TRBJ2-3, with D unclear. CDR1 and CDR2 (germline): MDHEN, SYDVKM. V lost 5 bases and J lost 5, with 11 bases in between. CDR3 length: 13 amino acids. CDR3 protein: CASSPRSVDTQYF. DNA for the CDR3: TGTGCCAGCAGTCCCCGGTCAGTAGATACGCAGTATTTT.

The chain employs TRBV27 and TRBJ1-2; 11 positions agree with TRBD1. The V and J ends lost 5 bases and 3 bases, in that order; junction bases with no gene match: 2. Germline CDR1 reads MNHEY; CDR2 reads SMNVEV (reference sequence). CDR3 length equals 14 residues. CDR3 in DNA: TGTGCCAGCAGTGGACAGGGGGCAGACTATGGCTACACCTTC. This codes for CASSGQGADYGYTF.

The J gene is TRBJ1-5, the V gene TRBV27; D is ambiguous. CDR1 and CDR2 from the germline V gene are MNHEY and SMNVEV (reference sequence). There are 15 residues in the CDR3. Trimming took 6 bases from V and 0 from J, leaving 12 bases between them. The CDR3 DNA follows: TGTGCCAGCAGCATGTTAAGTAATAGCAATCAGCCCCAGCATTTT. It is translated as CASSMLSNSNQPQHF.

This clonotype occurred many times. V is TRBV18 and J is TRBJ2-1, with 7 bases matching TRBD1. The CDR3 consists of 14 residues. Germline lookup yields CDR1 KGHSH and CDR2 LQKENI. V lost 1 base, J lost 8 bases, and 5 bases stayed unmatched. CDR3 nucleotide sequence: TGTGCCAGCTCACCACTGGACAGGTTCCATGAGCAGTTCTTC. This codes for CASSPLDRFHEQFF.

This clonotype was detected ten times or more. The V and J genes are TRBV28 and TRBJ2-5; tentatively, D is TRBD2 (6 bases). The CDR3 extends over 14 amino acids. Looked up from germline, CDR1 is MDHEN and CDR2 is SYDVKM. Trimming cost V 5 bases and J 5 bases, with 15 bases left between them. In DNA, the CDR3 is TGTGCCAGCAGTCCCCCTCGGGCGGGGGAGACCCAGTACTTC. Translated, it gives CASSPPRAGETQYF.

This clonotype was counted at least ten times. The rearrangement joins TRBV20-1 to TRBJ2-7; 10 bases are a match to TRBD1. From germline, CDR1 is DFQATT and CDR2 SNEGSKA (reference sequence). The CDR3 extends over 17 amino acids. V shed 4 bases, J shed 1 base, and the junction held 13 bases outside the gene matches. CDR3 protein: CSATTTGGGGLSYEQYF. DNA for the CDR3: TGCAGTGCTACGACGACAGGGGGCGGGGGGCTTTCCTACGAGCAGTACTTC.

This clonotype appeared many times. This chain connects TRBV11-3 to TRBJ2-1; D uncertain. Trimming removed 5 bases from V and 8 bases from J, with 13 bases in between. CDR3 length equals 13 residues. Per germline, CDR1 SGHNT and CDR2 YENEEA. CDR3 DNA: TGTGCCAGCAGCCGACCGCCCGTTCATGAGCAGTTCTTC. Translated: CASSRPPVHEQFF.

The genes are TRBV5-8 and TRBJ1-2, with 12 positions matching TRBD1. The CDR3 runs 14 residues. V lost 4 bases, J lost 8 bases, and 6 bases stayed unmatched. Germline V gives CDR1 SGHTS, CDR2 YDEGEE. The CDR3 nucleotides read TGTGCCAGCAGCCCGGGACAGGGGGCCAAGGGCTACACCTTC. Its protein is CASSPGQGAKGYTF.

This clonotype was counted only a few times. V usage is TRBV6-1 and J usage is TRBJ1-2; 11 nucleotides agree with TRBD1. The CDR3 runs 17 residues. Germline V lookup: CDR1 MNHNS, CDR2 SASEGT. The V gene end was trimmed by 5 bases and the J gene end by 4 bases; junction bases not matched to a gene: 12. The CDR3 sequence is CASSFGQGAARGYGYTF. Here the CDR3 DNA reads TGTGCCAGCAGTTTCGGACAGGGGGCCGCAAGGGGCTATGGCTACACCTTC.

This clonotype was seen ten or more times. This rearrangement joins TRBV27 to TRBJ2-1; maybe TRBD1 (5 bases). CDR1 and CDR2 from the germline V gene are MNHEY and SMNVEV (reference sequence). V gave up 5 bases and J gave up 8 bases, with 19 bases separating them. The CDR3 is 15 residues long. The chain's CDR3 is CASSPRQTVDHEQFF. CDR3 bases: TGTGCCAGCAGTCCCCGACAGACTGTGGATCATGAGCAGTTCTTC.

This clonotype was counted at least ten times. This chain uses TRBV18 with TRBJ1-4; possibly TRBD1 for D (6 bases). Deletions cut 4 bases from V and 4 bases from J, with 7 bases between. Germline CDR1 and CDR2: KGHSH and LQKENI. The CDR3 runs to 13 residues. The CDR3 DNA reads TGTGCCAGCTCACGGGACAATAATGAAAAACTGTTTTTT. This codes for CASSRDNNEKLFF.

This clonotype was seen ten or more times. This sequence joins TRBV12-3 or TRBV12-4 and TRBJ2-1; 11 nucleotides agree with TRBD2. Trimming cost V 7 bases and J 7 bases; bases outside gene matches: 6. The CDR3 consists of 14 residues. The CDR3: CASKLAGGRNEQFF. CDR3 coding DNA: TGTGCCAGCAAGCTAGCGGGAGGACGAAATGAGCAGTTCTTC.

The CDR3 region is CASSAPGIEQYF. The CDR3 nucleotides read TGTGCCAGCAGTGCTCCAGGGATAGAGCAGTACTTC. The chain carries TRBV25-1 and TRBJ2-7, with D possibly being TRBD1 (5 bases). Germline V gene sequence: CDR1 MGHDK, CDR2 SYGVNS. Deletions cut 4 bases from V and 7 bases from J, with 11 bases between. This CDR3 has 12 residues.

The table lists this clonotype with a few counts. The V call is TRBV6-2 or TRBV6-3, the J call TRBJ1-6, with D perhaps matching TRBD1 (5 bases). Per germline, CDR1 MNHEY and CDR2 SVGEGT. The germline V and J ends were trimmed by 6 bases and 8 bases, with 17 bases remaining between them. The length of the CDR3 is 15 residues. CDR3 DNA sequence: TGTGCCAGCAGCGCCAACAGGCGGAGTGATTCACCCCTCCACTTT. Translating gives CASSANRRSDSPLHF.

This chain uses TRBV6-2 or TRBV6-3 with TRBJ1-6; tentatively, D is TRBD1 (6 bases). Trimming removed 2 bases at V and 8 bases at J, with 10 bases between. The CDR3 is 14 residues long. Germline CDR1 reads MNHEY; CDR2 reads SVGEGT. The DNA of the CDR3 is TGTGCCAGCAGTTACGGGGGGCAGGATTCACCCCTCCACTTT. Protein sequence: CASSYGGQDSPLHF.

This chain's CDR3 is CASSVGPTPLSGNTIYF. The CDR3 region has the DNA TGTGCCAGCAGCGTAGGACCCACACCGCTCTCTGGAAACACCATATATTTT. The chain uses TRBV9 and TRBJ1-3; no firm D call. V was shortened by 0 bases and J by 0 bases, with 13 bases between the two germline ends. Germline V gene data show CDR1 as SGDLS and CDR2 as YYNGEE. This CDR3 is 17 amino acids long.